This T cell receptor (beta chain) was sequenced for a study of human T cells and chemical hapten exposure. Comment on this clonotype: One end of the junction is discordant with germline, which a read error may explain.

The sample's time point: pre-sensitization, week 0. Regarding treatment: therapeutic diphenylcyclopropenone sensitization with weekly scalp DPC. It was unfractionated whole blood from which total RNA was extracted. This CDR3 has 13 residues. The germline CDR1 and CDR2 sequences are SGHTA and FQGNSA. MiXCR, applied by TCRdb to the RACE reads, yields one record per CDR3 protein. The repertoire holds around 56,000 distinct CDR3 sequences, with approximately 10% as singletons. The chain combines TRBV7-2 with TRBJ1-1, with 8 nucleotides matching TRBD1. This sequence was found in a man in his forties with alopecia areata. Some clones in this sample may be carry-over from other donors' samples. The specimen comprised whole blood, sampled in connection with sensitization to the hapten diphenylcyclopropenone (DPC). The CDR3 nucleotides are TGTGCCAGCAGCACGGACAGGGTGAGTGAAGTTTTCTTT. It yields the protein CASSTDRVSEVFF.